Below, 22 T cell receptor beta chains from the same sample are listed, as sequenced in a study of shared clonotypes between healthy human individuals. Data came from immunoSEQ multiplex PCR; TCRdb stores just in-frame clones and leaves some out. The sample lists about 2.4 million clones, roughly 93% occurring once. The sequenced sample consisted of naive CD4+ T cells from PBMCs. Documented subset: CD45RA+ positively selected. All receptors come from a man aged 18 to 29 in good health. Some clones in this sample may be carry-over from other donors' samples.

The chain links TRBV28 to TRBJ2-4; 7 bases align to TRBD2. Germline V gives CDR1 MDHEN, CDR2 SYDVKM. The V and J ends lost 2 bases and 7 bases, in that order; junction bases with no gene match: 11. CDR3 size: 16 residues. CDR3 nucleotide sequence: TGTGCCAGCAGTTTAGCAGGCGCGTTGGGGGGGAACATTCAGTACTTC. The encoded protein is CASSLAGALGGNIQYF. The full variable domain, completed using reference TRBV28 and TRBJ2-4, is DVKVTQSSRYLVKRTGEKVFLECVQDMDHENMFWYRQDPGLGLRLIYFSYDVKMKEKGDIPEGYSVSREKKERFSLILESASTNQTSMYLCASSLAGALGGNIQYFGAGTRLSVL.

On this clone itself: Within the sample, other DNA sequences also encode this same CDR3. The chain recombines TRBV7-2 with TRBJ2-7, with 13 bases that match TRBD2. Germline CDR1 reads SGHTA; CDR2 reads FQGNSA. CDR3 length: 15 residues. The V segment lost 2 bases and the J segment 4 bases; nucleotides outside the gene matches: 2. CDR3 residues: CASSLRTSGSYEQYF. The CDR3 DNA is TGTGCCAGCAGCTTACGGACTAGCGGGAGTTACGAGCAGTACTTC.

The CDR3 sequence: CASSLLGSGRPQETQYF. CDR3 coding DNA: TGTGCCAGCAGCTTGCTGGGTAGCGGGAGGCCACAAGAGACCCAGTACTTC. This sequence joins TRBV5-4 and TRBJ2-5; TRBD2 agrees at 10 bases. V lost 1 base to trimming and J lost 2 bases; unmatched junction nucleotides: 8. Germline assignment: CDR1 SGHNT and CDR2 YYREEE (reference sequence). CDR3 length: 17 amino acids. The complete variable domain, with remaining parts taken from reference TRBV5-4 and TRBJ2-5, reads ETGVTQSPTHLIKTRGQQVTLRCSSQSGHNTVSWYQQALGQGPQFIFQYYREEENGRGNFPPRFSGLQFPNYSSELNVNALELDDSALYLCASSLLGSGRPQETQYFGPGTRLLVL.

The chain couples TRBV7-9 to TRBJ2-1, with a possible D match to TRBD1 (5 bases). Germline assignment: CDR1 SEHNR and CDR2 FQNEAQ (reference sequence). The CDR3 is 17 amino acids. Trimming removed 1 base from V and 6 bases from J, with 19 bases in between. CDR3 amino acids: CASSLGSGRSLGNEQFF. CDR3 sequence (DNA): TGTGCCAGCAGCTTAGGGTCAGGGCGAAGCCTCGGCAATGAGCAGTTCTTC.

This sequence joins TRBV11-1 and TRBJ2-3; weak D call: TRBD1 (6 bases). The CDR3 runs to 15 residues. The V gene's germline CDR1 is SGHAT and CDR2 FQDESV (reference sequence). The V gene lost 5 bases and the J gene lost 2 bases, with 14 bases spanning the gap. In nucleotides, the CDR3 is TGTGCCAGCAGCAAATGGACAGCTTACACAGATACGCAGTATTTT. Its translation is CASSKWTAYTDTQYF.

The gene calls are TRBV27 and TRBJ2-7; no clear D gene. This CDR3 contains 14 residues. V was trimmed by 6 bases and J by 1 base, leaving 13 bases between them. The germline V gene encodes CDR1 MNHEY and CDR2 SMNVEV (reference sequence). CDR3 sequence reads: CASRDDERSYEQYF. CDR3 in DNA: TGTGCCAGCAGGGACGATGAACGTTCCTACGAGCAGTACTTC.

Turning to this clone: The same CDR3 also results from other DNA sequences found in this sample. The chain carries TRBV5-1 and TRBJ1-1; TRBD1 aligns across 11 bases. J gave up 0 bases and V 4 bases, and 5 bases lay outside the gene matches. This CDR3 has 16 residues. CDR1 SGHRS and CDR2 YFSETQ come from the germline V gene. As DNA, the CDR3 is TGCGCCAGCAGCCCCGGGACAGGGGGGATGAACACTGAAGCTTTCTTT. Residues: CASSPGTGGMNTEAFF.

The CDR3 nucleotides read TGCGCCAGCAGCTCGACAGTCGTGATGAACACTGAAGCTTTCTTT. The encoded protein is CASSSTVVMNTEAFF. The rearrangement links TRBV5-1 to TRBJ1-1, with a weak D call TRBD1 (5 bases). Trimming took 3 bases from V and 0 from J, leaving 12 bases between them. CDR3 size: 15 residues. Germline V gene sequence: CDR1 SGHRS, CDR2 YFSETQ.

The chain recombines TRBV6-5 with TRBJ1-3; 9 positions match TRBD1. The germline V gene encodes CDR1 MNHEY and CDR2 SVGAGI. The CDR3 is made up of 15 amino acids. Trimming cost V 8 bases and J 1 base; bases outside gene matches: 6. CDR3 loop: CASLETGGSGNTIYF. DNA of the CDR3: TGTGCCAGCCTGGAGACAGGGGGATCTGGAAACACCATATATTTT.

The CDR3 is CASSQEGTDTQYF. The CDR3 coding sequence is TGTGCCAGCAGCCAAGAAGGCACAGATACGCAGTATTTT. The chain uses TRBV11-3 and TRBJ2-3; unclear D gene. V was trimmed by 5 bases and J by 1 base, leaving 7 bases between them. In germline, CDR1 is SGHNT, CDR2 YENEEA. This CDR3 region has 13 residues.

The chain joins TRBV29-1 to TRBJ2-5, with D uncertain. V was trimmed by 7 bases and J by 4 bases, leaving 10 bases between them. The CDR3 covers 11 residues. CDR1 SQVTM and CDR2 ANQGSEA come from the germline V gene. CDR3 sequence (DNA): TGCAGCGCCCATTACGGAGAGACCCAGTACTTC. Translated, it gives CSAHYGETQYF. Looking up the rest from reference TRBV29-1 and TRBJ2-5 gives the full variable domain: SAVISQKPSRDICQRGTSLTIQCQVDSQVTMMFWYRQQPGQSLTLIATANQGSEATYESGFVIDKFPISRPNLTFSTLTVSNMSPEDSSIYLCSAHYGETQYFGPGTRLLVL.

The J gene is TRBJ2-7, the V gene TRBV11-2; 7 bases are a match to TRBD2. Germline lookup yields CDR1 SGHAT and CDR2 FQNNGV. Losses at the gene ends were 3 bases for V and 1 base for J; bases not matched to a gene: 12. The CDR3 sequence is 17 residues long. CDR3 coding DNA: TGTGCCAGCAGCTTTAGCTTGTCGCCCGGGGGGTCCTACGAGCAGTACTTC. It codes for CASSFSLSPGGSYEQYF.

Points on this clone: Other DNA sequences in this sample translate to the same CDR3. The chain has TRBV5-1 and TRBJ2-3, with 7 positions matching TRBD2. Germline CDR1 SGHRS, CDR2 YFSETQ. This CDR3 is 17 amino acids long. The ends lost 0 bases at V and 0 bases at J; junction bases unmatched: 7. In DNA form, the CDR3 reads TGCGCCAGCAGCTTGGCCGGGTTAGCGGGTAGCACAGATACGCAGTATTTT. As protein: CASSLAGLAGSTDTQYF.

This clone was seen more than once but under ten times. The V call is TRBV18, the J call TRBJ1-2, with 7 bases lining up with TRBD1. V shed 6 bases, J shed 8 bases, and the junction held 9 bases outside the gene matches. CDR3 length: 13 amino acids. Per germline, CDR1 KGHSH and CDR2 LQKENI. CDR3 DNA: TGTGCCAGCTCGGGCGACAGGGTTCAAGGCTACACCTTC. It specifies CASSGDRVQGYTF.

The chain links TRBV7-2 to TRBJ1-5; D ambiguous. The CDR3 sequence is 12 residues long. V shed 3 bases and J shed 6 bases, with 6 bases lying between them. Germline CDR1 is SGHTA and CDR2 is FQGNSA. The CDR3 loop reads CASSFLRQPQHF. In DNA, the CDR3 is TGTGCCAGCAGCTTTCTCCGTCAGCCCCAGCATTTT.

The sample holds one count of this clone. The DNA of the CDR3 is TGTGCCAGTAATATTCCGGGGGACAGGGGGAATCAGCCCCAGCATTTT. This codes for CASNIPGDRGNQPQHF. The chain is built from TRBV19 and TRBJ1-5, with 11 nucleotides matching TRBD1. V gave up 7 bases and J gave up 4 bases; unmatched junction bases: 9. The CDR3 sequence is 16 residues long. Looked up from germline, CDR1 is LNHDA and CDR2 is SQIVND (reference sequence).

Comments on this clone: Other DNA sequences within the sample encode an identical CDR3. J is TRBJ2-5 and V is TRBV28; D gene ambiguous. CDR3 length equals 11 residues. The germline V gene has CDR1 MDHEN and CDR2 SYDVKM. V was cut by 6 bases and J by 3 bases, with 5 bases left in between. CDR3 in DNA: TGTGCCAGCAGGCTAGAAGAGACCCAGTACTTC. Amino acid sequence: CASRLEETQYF.

The chain joins TRBV6-1 to TRBJ1-2, with 7 bases identical to TRBD1. Per the germline V gene, CDR1 is MNHNS and CDR2 is SASEGT. The CDR3 contains 15 residues. With 1 base clipped from V and 3 bases from J, the junction kept 5 bases outside the gene matches. The CDR3: CASSEVPGTDYGYTF. The CDR3 region has the DNA TGTGCCAGCAGTGAAGTGCCAGGGACAGACTATGGCTACACCTTC.

This chain uses TRBV6-5 with TRBJ2-7, with 9 bases lining up with TRBD1. The CDR3 is 14 amino acids. The V gene's germline CDR1 is MNHEY and CDR2 SVGAGI. With 6 bases clipped from V and 0 bases from J, the junction kept 3 bases outside the gene matches. The CDR3 protein is CASRMDRGSYEQYF. The CDR3 region has the DNA TGTGCCAGCAGGATGGACAGGGGCTCCTACGAGCAGTACTTC.

This sequence joins TRBV9 and TRBJ2-2, with 14 bases aligning to TRBD2. With V trimmed by 7 bases and J by 5 bases, 10 bases remained unmatched. The CDR3 loop spans 17 amino acids. Germline lookup yields CDR1 SGDLS and CDR2 YYNGEE. CDR3 amino acids: CASGTSGRRAGTGELFF. The CDR3 nucleotides are TGTGCCAGCGGGACTAGCGGGAGACGGGCGGGGACCGGGGAGCTGTTTTTT.

J is TRBJ2-5 and V is TRBV5-1, with TRBD1 matching 7 bases. Germline V gene lookup returns CDR1 SGHRS and CDR2 YFSETQ. Trimming cost V 4 bases and J 1 base; bases outside gene matches: 4. This CDR3 is 14 amino acids long. The DNA of the CDR3 is TGCGCCAGCAGCGCGGACAGGACCCAAGAGACCCAGTACTTC. Translation: CASSADRTQETQYF.

The table lists this clone with a few counts. The V gene is TRBV9, the J gene TRBJ1-2; D is undetermined. The CDR3 covers 13 residues. V was clipped by 6 bases and J by 5 bases, with 14 bases between them. The germline V gene encodes CDR1 SGDLS and CDR2 YYNGEE. In nucleotides, the CDR3 is TGTGCCAGCACCCACCTGGTATGGTATGGCTACACCTTC. The encoded protein is CASTHLVWYGYTF.